The 14 T cell receptor beta chains listed next were all sequenced from one sample in a study of control samples from healthy donors and cancer patients. Data came from immunoSEQ multiplex PCR; TCRdb stores just in-frame clones and leaves some out. The table shows 75,000 to 100,000 clones, with around 88% occurring only once. What was sequenced was blood. These receptors all come from a man in his thirties or forties in good health.

This clone was seen a few times. This chain connects TRBV12-3 or TRBV12-4 to TRBJ2-1; tentatively, D is TRBD1 (5 bases). This CDR3 has 13 amino acids. The V and J ends lost 3 bases and 5 bases respectively, with 8 bases between them. CDR3 sequence (DNA): TGTGCCAGCAGTTTTAGGGGAAACAATGAGCAGTTCTTC. It is translated as CASSFRGNNEQFF.

The chain employs TRBV28 and TRBJ1-5; TRBD1 matches 7 bases. The CDR3 has 14 residues. CDR1 MDHEN and CDR2 SYDVKM come from the germline V gene. The V segment lost 5 bases and the J segment 6 bases; nucleotides outside the gene matches: 7. The CDR3 spells CASSITGATQPQHF. The CDR3 nucleotides read TGTGCCAGCAGTATCACAGGGGCGACTCAGCCCCAGCATTTT.

This clone showed up just once. The chain is built from TRBV18 and TRBJ2-2; D may match TRBD1 or TRBD2 (5 bases each). From germline, CDR1 is KGHSH and CDR2 LQKENI. The CDR3 spans 15 residues. V lost 1 base, J lost 0 bases, and 6 bases lay in between. CDR3 protein: CASSPRDANTGELFF. CDR3 nucleotides: TGTGCCAGCTCACCACGGGACGCGAACACCGGGGAGCTGTTTTTT. Using reference TRBV18 and TRBJ2-2 for the parts outside the CDR3, the full variable domain is NAGVMQNPRHLVRRRGQEARLRCSPMKGHSHVYWYRQLPEEGLKFMVYLQKENIIDESGMPKERFSAEFPKEGPSILRIQQVVRGDSAAYFCASSPRDANTGELFFGEGSRLTVL.

This clone showed up just once. V usage is TRBV30 and J usage is TRBJ2-5; TRBD1 or TRBD2 may be the D gene (5 bases each). The CDR3 has 13 residues. From germline, CDR1 is GTSNPN and CDR2 SVGIG (reference sequence). Between the trimmed V and J ends, which lost 1 base and 7 bases, there was a span of 13 bases. The DNA for the CDR3 is TGTGCCTGGAGTGAGGGACCCACGGGGACCCAGTACTTC. Encoded protein: CAWSEGPTGTQYF.

The chain couples TRBV7-9 to TRBJ2-7; 14 bases agree with TRBD2. Trimming removed 4 bases from V and 9 bases from J; junction bases left unmatched: 8. Germline CDR1 is SEHNR and CDR2 is FQNEAQ (reference sequence). This CDR3 spans 15 amino acids. The DNA for the CDR3 is TGTGCCAGCAGCTCCGGACTAGCGGGAGGCCGCCTGCAGTACTTC. Translating gives CASSSGLAGGRLQYF. The complete variable domain, with remaining parts taken from reference TRBV7-9 and TRBJ2-7, reads DTGVSQNPRHKITKRGQNVTFRCDPISEHNRLYWYRQTLGQGPEFLTYFQNEAQLEKSRLLSDRFSAERPKGSFSTLEIQRTEQGDSAMYLCASSSGLAGGRLQYFGPGTRLTVT.

The rearrangement joins TRBV12-3 or TRBV12-4 to TRBJ1-5; D is perhaps TRBD1 (6 bases). This CDR3 contains 12 residues. V gave up 6 bases and J gave up 7 bases, with 10 bases separating them. The CDR3 DNA sequence: TGTGCCAGCAGCAGCAGGGGACAGCCCCAGCATTTT. This encodes CASSSRGQPQHF.

The rearrangement uses TRBV19 and TRBJ2-1; no firm D call. The CDR3 loop spans 13 amino acids. Trimming removed 7 bases at V and 6 bases at J, with 13 bases between. CDR1 is LNHDA, CDR2 SQIVND, per germline (reference sequence). This CDR3 is CASNTGRLNEQFF. For the CDR3, the DNA is TGTGCCAGTAATACCGGGCGGCTCAATGAGCAGTTCTTC.

J is TRBJ2-1 and V is TRBV20-1; D might be TRBD1 or TRBD2, each matching 6 bases. Per the germline V gene, CDR1 is DFQATT and CDR2 is SNEGSKA (reference sequence). The CDR3 has 14 amino acids. With 3 bases removed from V and 7 bases from J, the gap between germline ends came to 16 bases. CDR3 sequence: CSASEWGADNEQFF. The CDR3 DNA is TGCAGTGCTAGTGAGTGGGGGGCAGATAATGAGCAGTTCTTC.

This chain connects TRBV7-3 to TRBJ2-3; the match to TRBD2 covers 11 bases. The CDR3 runs to 21 residues. In germline, CDR1 is SGHTA, CDR2 FQGTGA. The junction had 20 bases not matched to a gene; V was cut back by 2 bases and J by 4 bases. This chain's CDR3 is CASSLWATSGSETSVSDTQYF. CDR3 DNA sequence: TGTGCCAGCAGCTTATGGGCCACTAGCGGGAGCGAAACGTCAGTATCAGATACGCAGTATTTT.

CDR3 amino acids: CASSPTGPPGGNEQFF. CDR3 coding DNA: TGTGCCAGCAGTCCCACGGGACCCCCGGGAGGCAATGAGCAGTTCTTC. J is TRBJ2-1 and V is TRBV28; 7 bases align to TRBD2. Trimming at V came to 5 bases and at J to 6 bases, leaving 13 bases not matched to a gene. The CDR3 has 16 residues. Germline values: CDR1 MDHEN, CDR2 SYDVKM.

V usage is TRBV11-2 and J usage is TRBJ1-5, with 9 bases lining up with TRBD1. Germline values: CDR1 SGHAT, CDR2 FQNNGV. The junction had 5 bases not matched to a gene; V was cut back by 3 bases and J by 5 bases. The CDR3 length is 15 residues. As DNA, the CDR3 is TGTGCCAGCAGCTTGGGACAGGGTACTCATCAGCCCCAGCATTTT. Protein product: CASSLGQGTHQPQHF.

The gene calls are TRBV15 and TRBJ1-4; D possibly corresponds to TRBD1 (5 bases). The germline V gene encodes CDR1 LNHNV and CDR2 YYDKDF (reference sequence). V was pared by 2 bases and J by 4 bases, with 17 bases between. CDR3 length equals 17 residues. The CDR3 region has the DNA TGTGCCACCAGCAGAACGGACACAGAGGTAGTTAATGAAAAACTGTTTTTT. Translated: CATSRTDTEVVNEKLFF.

The chain recombines TRBV4-1 with TRBJ2-5, with D unresolved. Trimming took off 0 bases at V and 4 bases at J, with 6 bases between the two ends. This CDR3 has 13 amino acids. Germline CDR1 MGHRA, CDR2 YSYEKL. CDR3 amino acids: CASSQDWTETQYF. CDR3 in DNA: TGCGCCAGCAGCCAAGATTGGACAGAGACCCAGTACTTC.

This chain connects TRBV6-2 or TRBV6-3 to TRBJ1-1; D gene uncertain. This CDR3 region has 13 residues. Trimming removed 0 bases from V and 10 bases from J, with 12 bases in between. Germline assignment: CDR1 MNHEY and CDR2 SVGEGT. The CDR3 spells CASSYSSFLGAFF. The CDR3 nucleotides are TGTGCCAGCAGTTACTCGTCTTTTTTAGGAGCTTTCTTT.